This T cell receptor beta chain emerged from a study of Ad26.COV2.S vaccination and SARS-CoV-2 variants. Regarding treatment: roughly 19 received Ad26.COV2.S at low or high dose, single or two shots; 5 received placebo; per-sample allocation not given. After the first vaccine or placebo injection, samples were drawn on day 63. Data came from immunoSEQ multiplex PCR; TCRdb stores just in-frame clones and leaves some out. Of some 340,000 clones listed, over 80% were seen once; the top ten hold 2% to 2.5%. Trimming shortened V by 0 bases and J by 1 base, and 7 bases separated the two germline ends. This CDR3 is built from 14 residues. From germline, CDR1 is SGHRS and CDR2 YFSETQ.

Sample: peripheral blood, taken in a trial of Ad26.COV2.S vaccine versus placebo. This chain connects TRBV5-1 to TRBJ2-5; unclear D gene. This clonotype was obtained from a person between 18 and 65 years old who received the Ad26.COV2.S COVID-19 vaccine or a placebo. The CDR3 DNA sequence: TGCGCCAGCAGCTTGGTTTCCAGCCAAGAGACCCAGTACTTC. The encoded protein is CASSLVSSQETQYF.